This T cell receptor beta chain was sequenced during a study of cytomegalovirus exposure and HLA in healthy donors. Trimming at V came to 7 bases and at J to 5 bases, leaving 8 bases not matched to a gene. CDR1 and CDR2 from the germline V gene are MDHEN and SYDVKM. The CDR3 has 14 residues. In the case of this clone: What it binds is unknown.

Findings and limits, study-wide: In vitro checks showed that a few CMV-associated chains really do target CMV antigens. The authors listed around 150 TCR beta chains as cytomegalovirus-associated.

Sequencing was performed with immunoSEQ multiplex PCR; in TCRdb, only in-frame clones are kept and a portion is missing. The sample records approximately 180,000 clones, around nine tenths being singletons. The chain links TRBV28 to TRBJ1-1; TRBD1 aligns across 9 bases. The sample comprised PBMCs. The clonotype was recovered from a woman aged 25 to 39 in good health and CMV-seronegative. CDR3 in DNA: TGTGCCAGCAACACACAGGGGGCGATAACTGAAGCTTTCTTT. This translates into CASNTQGAITEAFF.